The clone carrying this TCR beta chain showed up many times. These data originate in a study of spatial heterogeneity in lung cancer. The wider study: The average appearance count of each unique TCR and UMI combination in raw reads was more than ten.

The study tagged each TCR cDNA molecule with a unique molecular identifier. TCRdb used MiXCR to reprocess the 5' RACE reads, holding one entry per CDR3 protein. The profile covers 22,000 or so distinct CDR3 sequences, with about 4.9% appearing a single time and about 35% taken by the ten largest. Germline V lookup: CDR1 SNHLY, CDR2 FYNNEI. The V gene lost 3 bases and the J gene lost 8 bases, with 25 bases spanning the gap. The CDR3 loop spans 17 amino acids. Time point indicated: sample taken at primary tumor resection. Whole RNA obtained from tumor, nontumor lung or frozen PBMC underwent sequencing without sorting.

This chain links TRBV2 with TRBJ1-2; D is undetermined. The TCR sequence derives from a male donor with early-stage non-small cell lung cancer. This sample comprised PBMCs, obtained at surgery. The CDR3 spells CASSDSGWWASSGGYTF. CDR3 bases: TGTGCCAGCAGTGATAGTGGCTGGTGGGCGTCTTCTGGCGGCTACACCTTC.